One and the same sample provided the 18 T cell receptor beta chains below, sequenced in a study of T cells in narcolepsy. TCRdb's table, derived via immunoSEQ multiplex PCR, lists solely in-frame clones and lacks some. This repertoire shows around 18,000 clones, 72% found once; its top ten account for around 14%. The specimen sequenced was CD45RA- memory CD8+ T cells from PBMCs. These receptors all come from a human donor with narcolepsy.

The chain recombines TRBV4-1 with TRBJ1-2; D is unclear. The germline gives CDR1 MGHRA, CDR2 YSYEKL. Trimming stripped 1 base from V and 8 bases from J, with 8 bases between. This CDR3 has 12 amino acids. The CDR3 spells CASSQVGEGYTF. In DNA, the CDR3 is TGCGCCAGCAGCCAAGTTGGGGAAGGCTACACCTTC.

The V call is TRBV4-1, the J call TRBJ1-6; TRBD1 might be the D (6 bases). Trimming cost V 2 bases and J 7 bases, with 12 bases left between them. This CDR3 has 15 amino acids. Germline V gives CDR1 MGHRA, CDR2 YSYEKL. The CDR3 nucleotides read TGCGCCAGCAGCCAACCACAGGGTTTGAATTCACCCCTCCACTTT. Encoded protein: CASSQPQGLNSPLHF.

The chain has TRBV9 and TRBJ1-1; the D gene is possibly TRBD1 (5 bases). CDR3 length: 15 amino acids. Trimming pared 0 bases from V and 1 base from J, leaving 10 bases between. Germline CDR1 reads SGDLS; CDR2 reads YYNGEE. CDR3: CASSVAGAPNTEAFF. The CDR3, as DNA: TGTGCCAGCAGCGTAGCCGGGGCACCGAACACTGAAGCTTTCTTT. The full variable domain, in which reference TRBV9 and TRBJ1-1 provide the parts outside the CDR3, is DSGVTQTPKHLITATGQRVTLRCSPRSGDLSVYWYQQSLDQGLQFLIQYYNGEERAKGNILERFSAQQFPDLHSELNLSSLELGDSALYFCASSVAGAPNTEAFFGQGTRLTVV.

The V gene is TRBV5-8, the J gene TRBJ1-4, with D uncertain. This CDR3 spans 14 amino acids. From germline, CDR1 is SGHTS and CDR2 YDEGEE. V gave up 1 base and J gave up 1 base, with 5 bases separating them. The CDR3 DNA reads TGTGCCAGCAGCTTGTTCGTAACTAATGAAAAACTGTTTTTT. The encoded protein is CASSLFVTNEKLFF.

This clone came up a few times. CDR3 amino acids: CASSESGTSGYEQYF. In DNA, the CDR3 is TGTGCCAGCAGCGAATCCGGGACTAGCGGTTACGAGCAGTACTTC. V gene TRBV9 combines with J gene TRBJ2-7, with TRBD2 matching over 11 bases. Trimming removed 3 bases from V and 4 bases from J; junction bases left unmatched: 6. The germline gives CDR1 SGDLS, CDR2 YYNGEE. There are 15 residues in the CDR3.

The gene calls are TRBV4-2 and TRBJ2-5; 11 nucleotides agree with TRBD2. The CDR3 spans 18 residues. The germline V gene encodes CDR1 LGHNA and CDR2 YNFKEQ. After removal of 1 base from V and 4 bases from J, the junction contained 11 bases not matched to a gene. Here the CDR3 DNA reads TGTGCCAGCAGCCAAGTGGAGATTAGCGGGGGGGCCCGAGAGACCCAGTACTTC. It is translated as CASSQVEISGGARETQYF.

This sequence joins TRBV7-6 and TRBJ2-7, with D unclear. The length of the CDR3 is 16 residues. Germline CDR1 and CDR2: SGHVS and FNYEAQ. With 5 bases removed from V and 7 bases from J, the gap between germline ends came to 24 bases. CDR3 amino acids: CASSPQSALGIGEQYF. In DNA form, the CDR3 reads TGTGCCAGCAGCCCACAATCTGCCCTAGGAATCGGGGAGCAGTACTTC.

The gene calls are TRBV5-4 and TRBJ2-1; D is perhaps TRBD2 (6 bases). The length of the CDR3 is 15 residues. Looked up from germline, CDR1 is SGHNT and CDR2 is YYREEE (reference sequence). V dropped 3 bases and J dropped 9 bases, with 19 bases sitting between them. CDR3 amino acids: CASSSRDFSFVEQFF. The CDR3 DNA reads as TGTGCCAGCAGCTCCCGGGACTTCAGTTTTGTTGAGCAGTTCTTC.

The V and J genes are TRBV6-6 and TRBJ2-7; TRBD1 matches 10 bases. CDR1 is MNHNY, CDR2 SVGAGI, per germline (reference sequence). After removal of 6 bases from V and 4 bases from J, the junction contained 9 bases not matched to a gene. The CDR3 runs 15 residues. CDR3: CASSPQGQGRYEQYF. CDR3 nucleotide sequence: TGTGCCAGCAGCCCCCAGGGACAGGGGAGATACGAGCAGTACTTC.

This clone was observed once. The genes are TRBV1 and TRBJ2-5; TRBD2, the table's D call, was not compared with the DNA. The better agreement between TRBJ2-7 and the DNA end casts doubt on the J call. TRBV1 is flagged as a pseudogene. The CDR3 runs to 12 residues. Here the CDR3 reads CTPYRDSYEQYF. The CDR3 nucleotides are TGCACCCCTTATAGGGACTCCTACGAGCAGTACTTC.

V gene TRBV7-6 combines with J gene TRBJ2-3; D is possibly TRBD1 (5 bases). The germline V gene encodes CDR1 SGHVS and CDR2 FNYEAQ. The V and J ends lost 5 bases and 3 bases respectively, with 21 bases between them. This CDR3 contains 17 residues. CDR3 DNA: TGTGCCAGCAGCGGACCGGTTAGGGGCCTCAGAACAGATACGCAGTATTTT. It encodes CASSGPVRGLRTDTQYF.

V usage is TRBV7-2 and J usage is TRBJ2-5, with D perhaps matching TRBD2 (7 bases). The V gene lost 1 base and the J gene lost 9 bases, with 18 bases spanning the gap. Germline V gene sequence: CDR1 SGHTA, CDR2 FQGNSA. This CDR3 is built from 15 residues. DNA for the CDR3: TGTGCCAGCAGCTTAGATCTGGCGGGGGCGGGGGCCCAGTACTTC. It yields the protein CASSLDLAGAGAQYF.

V is TRBV6-4 and J is TRBJ2-5; D possibly uses TRBD1 or TRBD2 (5 bases each). The germline V gene encodes CDR1 MRHNA and CDR2 SNTAGT. The CDR3 totals 14 residues. V dropped 7 bases and J dropped 4 bases, with 16 bases sitting between them. The CDR3 here is CASTGGRGRETQYF. The CDR3 coding sequence is TGTGCCAGCACTGGGGGAAGGGGTCGAGAGACCCAGTACTTC.

In this sample, this clone turned up a few times. The CDR3 protein is CASSQSGQDIYEQYF. The CDR3 DNA is TGCGCCAGCAGTCAATCGGGACAGGACATCTACGAGCAGTACTTC. The chain recombines TRBV23-1 with TRBJ2-7, with TRBD1 identical over 8 bases. TRBV23-1 is marked as an open reading frame, function uncertain. J gave up 3 bases and V 0 bases, and 4 bases lay outside the gene matches. The length of the CDR3 is 15 residues.

The chain links TRBV29-1 to TRBJ2-7, with 11 bases lining up with TRBD1. Germline CDR1 SQVTM, CDR2 ANQGSEA. CDR3 size: 14 residues. Germline trimming cut 6 bases from V and 3 bases from J; bases unmatched to any gene: 7. The CDR3 region is CSVDGDRGSYEQYF. For the CDR3, the DNA is TGCAGCGTGGATGGGGACAGGGGGAGCTACGAGCAGTACTTC.

V and J are TRBV13 and TRBJ2-3; TRBD2 might be the D (5 bases). The CDR3 extends over 11 amino acids. Germline CDR1 PRHDT, CDR2 FYEKMQ (reference sequence). V dropped 5 bases and J dropped 9 bases, with 9 bases sitting between them. The DNA of the CDR3 is TGTGCCAGCAGCCCCCGCGGGACGCAGTATTTT. It specifies CASSPRGTQYF.

This clone is termed medium-sized (0.01 to 0.1%). Additional DNA sequences in this sample encode the identical CDR3. The genes are TRBV9 and TRBJ2-3, with TRBD2 matching over 7 bases. V lost 3 bases to trimming and J lost 3 bases; unmatched junction nucleotides: 10. Germline CDR1 SGDLS, CDR2 YYNGEE. This CDR3 comprises 16 residues. CDR3 nucleotide sequence: TGTGCCAGCAGCGCGAGGGCGGGAGAGGAGACAGATACGCAGTATTTT. Translating it yields CASSARAGEETDTQYF.

A note on this clone: Given a far larger clone just one base away, this is likely a sequencing read error. The CDR3 region has the DNA TGCACCAGCAGTCTAGGACCGGGACGGGGGTTAGAAGGCTACACCTTC. It is translated as CTSSLGPGRGLEGYTF. This chain links TRBV1 with TRBJ1-2. TRBV1 is labeled a pseudogene. There are 16 residues in the CDR3.